Below, one T cell receptor (beta chain) is given with its context. Its specificity is not known. The data originate from a study of PD-1 blockade in classical Hodgkin lymphoma. Regarding the study as a whole: According to reports, newly diagnosed patients had lower baseline TCR diversity than healthy donors, and relapsed/refractory patients had lower baseline TCR diversity still. Complete responders entered with baseline diversity on par with newly diagnosed patients, the results showed. CD4+ TCR diversity climbed significantly by C4D1, unlike CD8+ TCR diversity.

Time point: cycle 4 day 1 (C4D1), after 6 weeks of nivolumab. No patient escaped relapse after autologous stem cell transplantation, and brentuximab vedotin exposure varied. Progressive disease, partial response or complete response was each patient's best response. Method: immunoSEQ multiplex PCR; TCRdb's copy keeps in-frame clones and lacks some. Here the sample spans about 64,000 clones, roughly 89% being singletons. This CDR3 is built from 13 residues. Trimming took 7 bases from V and 0 from J, leaving 11 bases between them. CDR1 and CDR2 from the germline V gene are SQVTM and ANQGSEA. The V and J genes are TRBV29-1 and TRBJ2-3, with D hard to call. This receptor was identified in a human donor with classical Hodgkin lymphoma. This specimen consisted of peripheral blood mononuclear cells (PBMCs), obtained before the fourth cycle of nivolumab. In DNA form, the CDR3 reads TGCAGCGCCGTTACCTTTAGCACAGATACGCAGTATTTT. This codes for CSAVTFSTDTQYF.